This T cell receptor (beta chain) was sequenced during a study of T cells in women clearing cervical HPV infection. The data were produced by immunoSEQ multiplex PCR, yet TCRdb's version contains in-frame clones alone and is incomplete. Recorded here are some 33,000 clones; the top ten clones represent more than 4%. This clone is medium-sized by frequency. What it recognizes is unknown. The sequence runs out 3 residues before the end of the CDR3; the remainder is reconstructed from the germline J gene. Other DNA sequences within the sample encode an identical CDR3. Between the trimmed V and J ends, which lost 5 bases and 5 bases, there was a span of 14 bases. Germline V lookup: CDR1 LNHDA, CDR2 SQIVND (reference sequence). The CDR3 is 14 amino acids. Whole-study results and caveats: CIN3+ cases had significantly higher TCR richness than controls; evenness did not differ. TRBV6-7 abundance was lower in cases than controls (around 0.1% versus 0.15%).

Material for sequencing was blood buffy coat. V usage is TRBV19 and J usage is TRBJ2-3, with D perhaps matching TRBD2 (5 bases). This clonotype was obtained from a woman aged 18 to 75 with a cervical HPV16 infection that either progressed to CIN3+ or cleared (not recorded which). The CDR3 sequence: CASSLDWVRDTQYF. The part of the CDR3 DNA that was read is TGTGCCAGTAGTTTGGACTGGGTTCGAGATACG.